A single sample is the source of the 21 T cell receptor beta chains below, sequenced in a study of blood T cells in healthy people across ages. A sample-barcoded 5' primer and a J-beta primer mix were used in a second PCR of roughly 7 to 11 cycles. TCRdb itself ran the 5' RACE reads through MiXCR, one entry per CDR3 protein. The data hold about 1,500,000 distinct CDR3 sequences, with approximately 38% observed a single time. Material for sequencing was blood. Receptors originate from a woman under 30 in good health.

Ten or more counts support this clonotype. V usage is TRBV20-1 and J usage is TRBJ2-7, with 7 bases fitting TRBD2. Per germline, CDR1 DFQATT and CDR2 SNEGSKA (reference sequence). J was trimmed by 2 bases and V by 2 bases; bases with no gene match: 3. The CDR3 contains 13 residues. As DNA, the CDR3 is TGCAGTGCTAGACTAGCGGTGGCCTACGAGCAGTACTTC. This translates into CSARLAVAYEQYF.

V gene TRBV3-1 combines with J gene TRBJ1-2; maybe TRBD1 (6 bases). Deletions cut 4 bases from V and 3 bases from J, with 12 bases between. CDR1 is LGHDT and CDR2 is YNNKEL in the germline V gene (reference sequence). The CDR3 is made up of 14 amino acids. CDR3 DNA sequence: TGTGCCAGCAGCCGGGGGCGTACAGACTATGGCTACACCTTC. This encodes CASSRGRTDYGYTF.

This clonotype was found a few times. This chain joins TRBV7-2 and TRBJ1-2, with D possibly matching TRBD1 (6 bases). The V end lost 6 bases, the J end lost 8 bases, and 19 bases lay between the germline ends. Germline V lookup: CDR1 SGHTA, CDR2 FQGNSA. The CDR3 loop spans 14 amino acids. CDR3 residues: CASRGGAGSEGYTF. CDR3 DNA: TGTGCCAGCAGGGGGGGGGCAGGGAGTGAGGGCTACACCTTC.

This clonotype was seen a handful of times. The V call is TRBV6-2 or TRBV6-3, the J call TRBJ1-2; 7 bases map to TRBD1. Germline V CDR1 and CDR2: MNHEY, SVGEGT. The CDR3 spans 13 residues. Germline trimming cut 4 bases from V and 7 bases from J; bases unmatched to any gene: 6. The CDR3 sequence is CASSSTGESGYTF. DNA of the CDR3: TGTGCCAGCAGTTCTACAGGGGAATCTGGCTACACCTTC.

CDR3 protein: CASSEGSGGNEQYF. The CDR3 DNA reads TGTGCCAGCAGTGAAGGGAGTGGAGGGAACGAGCAGTACTTC. The chain couples TRBV6-1 to TRBJ2-4; D is possibly TRBD2 (6 bases). The better agreement between TRBJ2-7 and the DNA end casts doubt on the J call. CDR3 size: 14 residues. CDR1 and CDR2 (germline): MNHNS, SASEGT.

The V gene is TRBV12-3 or TRBV12-4, the J gene TRBJ2-6; maybe TRBD1 (6 bases). The CDR3 sequence is 18 residues long. Trimming removed 1 base from V and 0 bases from J, with 13 bases in between. The CDR3 protein is CASSLDAGAFSGANVLTF. The CDR3, as DNA: TGTGCCAGCAGTTTAGACGCAGGGGCCTTCTCTGGGGCCAACGTCCTGACTTTC.

CDR3: CASSLKREHKETQYF. The DNA of the CDR3 is TGTGCCAGCAGTTTAAAGCGAGAGCATAAAGAGACCCAGTACTTC. The rearrangement joins TRBV27 to TRBJ2-5; no definite D call. Germline CDR1 is MNHEY and CDR2 is SMNVEV (reference sequence). V dropped 2 bases and J dropped 3 bases, with 13 bases sitting between them. The CDR3 consists of 15 residues.

This clonotype appeared a few times. The chain has TRBV18 and TRBJ1-5; D perhaps matches TRBD1 (5 bases). The CDR3 is made up of 14 amino acids. The ends were cut back, 3 bases at V and 4 bases at J, with 10 bases in the middle. The germline V gene encodes CDR1 KGHSH and CDR2 LQKENI. The CDR3 spells CASSPGGKNQPQHF. The CDR3 DNA is TGTGCCAGCTCACCTGGGGGGAAGAATCAGCCCCAGCATTTT.

The V gene is TRBV7-2, the J gene TRBJ2-7, with D possibly TRBD2 on 6 matching bases. This CDR3 has 14 residues. Deletions cut 1 base from V and 7 bases from J, with 14 bases between. The germline V gene has CDR1 SGHTA and CDR2 FQGNSA. CDR3: CASSLVGGVDEQYF. CDR3 sequence (DNA): TGTGCCAGCAGCTTAGTTGGAGGGGTGGATGAGCAGTACTTC.

About this clonotype: One end of the junction varies from germline; a read error may be responsible. This chain uses TRBV20-1 with TRBJ2-1; 7 bases align to TRBD2. The CDR3 contains 13 residues. Germline V gene lookup returns CDR1 DFQATT and CDR2 SNEGSKA (reference sequence). The CDR3 DNA follows: TGCAGTGCCCCACGCGGGAGTCTGAATGGGCAGTTCTTC. Translated, it gives CSAPRGSLNGQFF.

This clonotype was recorded a few times. This chain connects TRBV14 to TRBJ2-7; no clear D. There are 13 residues in the CDR3. Germline-derived CDR1 and CDR2 are SGHDN and FVKESK. Trimming removed 4 bases from V and 5 bases from J, with 12 bases in between. The CDR3 here is CASSRTMNHEQYF. CDR3 nucleotides: TGTGCCAGCAGCCGAACTATGAACCACGAGCAGTACTTC.

The V call is TRBV21-1, the J call TRBJ2-7; TRBD1 is the table's D call and was not checked against the DNA. TRBV21-1 is reported as a pseudogene. The CDR3 runs to 15 residues. CDR3 region: CASSKGTGRPYEQYF. The CDR3 DNA follows: TGTGCCAGCAGCAAAGGGACAGGGAGGCCCTACGAGCAGTACTTC.

The count of this clonotype is one. V gene TRBV6-2 or TRBV6-3 combines with J gene TRBJ2-1, with D possibly being TRBD1 (6 bases). Near its end, the DNA agrees better with TRBJ2-7, so the J call may be wrong. Germline values: CDR1 MNHEY, CDR2 SVGEGT. The CDR3 runs to 15 residues. In DNA, the CDR3 is TGTGCCAGCAGACCAACAGGGCTTTTAGACAATGAGCAGTACTTC. As protein: CASRPTGLLDNEQYF.

This chain joins TRBV7-9 and TRBJ2-2; tentative D call: TRBD1 (6 bases). There are 13 residues in the CDR3. Germline CDR1 SEHNR, CDR2 FQNEAQ (reference sequence). V lost 2 bases to trimming and J lost 6 bases, with 7 bases between them. CDR3 amino acids: CASSLQGSGELFF. The CDR3 DNA sequence: TGTGCCAGCAGCTTACAGGGGTCCGGGGAGCTGTTTTTT.

This clonotype was detected a few times. This sequence joins TRBV3-1 and TRBJ2-1, with TRBD2 matching 8 bases. CDR3 length: 15 amino acids. The ends lost 3 bases at V and 1 base at J; junction bases unmatched: 2. Germline CDR1 reads LGHDT; CDR2 reads YNNKEL (reference sequence). CDR3 DNA sequence: TGTGCCAGCAGCCAGACTAGCGCGTCCTACAATGAGCAGTTCTTC. Amino acids: CASSQTSASYNEQFF.

This chain joins TRBV10-3 and TRBJ1-1, with D possibly TRBD1 on 6 matching bases. The V end was cut by 5 bases, the J end by 6 bases, with 13 bases between. CDR3 length equals 13 residues. Germline lookup yields CDR1 ENHRY and CDR2 SYGVKD. CDR3: CAISIQGSAEAFF. Written as DNA, the CDR3 is TGTGCCATCAGTATACAGGGATCCGCTGAAGCTTTCTTT.

The chain employs TRBV6-5 and TRBJ2-7, with 8 bases matching TRBD2. CDR3 size: 15 residues. V trimming: 6 bases; J trimming: 2 bases; junction bases outside the gene matches: 9. From germline, CDR1 is MNHEY and CDR2 SVGAGI. As DNA, the CDR3 is TGTGCCAGCAGGGGAGCGGGAGCTTTCACCTACGAGCAGTACTTC. Its protein is CASRGAGAFTYEQYF.

This sequence joins TRBV7-3 and TRBJ2-2, with D unclear. The germline CDR1 and CDR2 sequences are SGHTA and FQGTGA. The CDR3 has 15 residues. Between the trimmed V and J ends, which lost 2 bases and 5 bases, there was a span of 12 bases. CDR3 DNA sequence: TGTGCCAGCAGCTTAGGTGGCCTGGGAACCGGGGAGCTGTTTTTT. Translated, it gives CASSLGGLGTGELFF.

This clonotype was recorded only once. J is TRBJ2-5 and V is TRBV27, with D unclear. Germline CDR1 is MNHEY and CDR2 is SMNVEV (reference sequence). Trimming left V 6 bases short and J 2 bases short, with 22 bases between. The CDR3 has 17 amino acids. The CDR3 loop reads CASSPGGVALKQETQYF. In DNA, the CDR3 is TGTGCCAGCAGCCCGGGTGGCGTCGCCCTCAAACAAGAGACCCAGTACTTC.

This clonotype was picked up a small number of times. J is TRBJ1-1 and V is TRBV5-1, with D unclear. From germline, CDR1 is SGHRS and CDR2 YFSETQ. The CDR3 consists of 13 residues. The V and J ends lost 2 bases and 3 bases respectively, with 8 bases between them. The CDR3 protein is CASSFQADTEAFF. CDR3 coding DNA: TGCGCCAGCAGCTTCCAGGCGGACACTGAAGCTTTCTTT.

This rearrangement joins TRBV10-1 to TRBJ2-7; TRBD2 matches 10 bases. Germline V CDR1 and CDR2: WNHNN, SYGVQD (reference sequence). V lost 0 bases and J lost 2; bases outside the gene matches: 7. The CDR3 sequence is 17 residues long. CDR3 sequence (DNA): TGCGCCAGCAGTGAGTCGGCTAGCGGGAGTCGGCCCTACGAGCAGTACTTC. As protein: CASSESASGSRPYEQYF.